These T cell receptor beta chains were read from a single sample in a study of Graves' ophthalmopathy and Graves' hyperthyroidism. TCRdb used MiXCR to reprocess the multiplex PCR reads, holding one entry per CDR3 protein. The sample has over a million distinct CDR3 sequences; roughly two fifths are singletons. The sequenced material came from peripheral blood or thyroid tissue (not recorded which). These TCRs come from an adult man with Graves' hyperthyroidism. Each CDR3 is given without its conserved first and last residue.

v_call | cdr3_aa
TRBV6-5 | ASSDDSPHYQPHFMNTEAF
TRBV9 | ASSVGRGGTEAF
TRBV7-9 | ASSLGVGKQETQY
TRBV7-3 | ASRSGTGGTEAF
TRBV11-2 | ASSLDLDRVWETQY
TRBV4-1 | ASSHSGTSGQETQY
TRBV20-1 | SAIDNEKTNYGYT
TRBV20-1 | SARSTYEQY
TRBV6-5 | ASSTIGRVSSYEQY
TRBV19 | ASSISLSNTGELF
TRBV7-9 | ASSTDDSSGANVLT
TRBV29-1 | SVDWRGNLSTNEKLF
TRBV10-3 | ASSMGGGPYEQY
TRBV30 | AWSRSRNTEAF
TRBV29-1 | SVERQGDEKLF
TRBV10-2 | ASSETGTKETQY
TRBV2 | ASSFQDRATEAF
TRBV19 | ASRSSTGESTEAF
TRBV6-6 | ASRGRRGEYSNQPQH
TRBV29-1 | SVDWGLLRDGYT
TRBV4-2 | ASSQVGTSPGELF
TRBV13 | ASSFLGLPNTGELF
TRBV12-3/TRBV12-4 | ASRLGTSSNQPQH
TRBV10-3 | ASSHWTEDGYT
TRBV15 | ATSRDPGGNQPQH
TRBV12-3/TRBV12-4 | ASSFNLFRQV
TRBV5-5 | ASSWTWETQY
TRBV9 | ASSVEGVAGRHT
TRBV4-3 | ASSQVAGLANEQF
TRBV15 | ATSRAIGTGGFYGYT
TRBV2 | ASRLATQETQY
TRBV29-1 | SGAQLMGTEAF
TRBV15 | ATSRDAGHGKLF
TRBV20-1 | SARTNRGNEQY
TRBV4-1 | ASSQERGGWETQY
TRBV20-1 | SARDGTHFITDTQY
TRBV20-1 | SANVGRVGNQPQH
TRBV7-2 | ASSPVEAGRETQY
TRBV29-1 | SLGGTYGYT
TRBV10-2 | ASSESKGQGNQPQH
TRBV6-6 | ANRDRETQY
TRBV12-3/TRBV12-4 | ASSLGGLAGYEQY
TRBV7-9 | ASSSPGLSYEQY
TRBV5-6 | ASSLVPGLDQPQH
TRBV10-2 | ASSEDGTGGGQEAF
TRBV5-1 | ASSFDFEGVNTEAF